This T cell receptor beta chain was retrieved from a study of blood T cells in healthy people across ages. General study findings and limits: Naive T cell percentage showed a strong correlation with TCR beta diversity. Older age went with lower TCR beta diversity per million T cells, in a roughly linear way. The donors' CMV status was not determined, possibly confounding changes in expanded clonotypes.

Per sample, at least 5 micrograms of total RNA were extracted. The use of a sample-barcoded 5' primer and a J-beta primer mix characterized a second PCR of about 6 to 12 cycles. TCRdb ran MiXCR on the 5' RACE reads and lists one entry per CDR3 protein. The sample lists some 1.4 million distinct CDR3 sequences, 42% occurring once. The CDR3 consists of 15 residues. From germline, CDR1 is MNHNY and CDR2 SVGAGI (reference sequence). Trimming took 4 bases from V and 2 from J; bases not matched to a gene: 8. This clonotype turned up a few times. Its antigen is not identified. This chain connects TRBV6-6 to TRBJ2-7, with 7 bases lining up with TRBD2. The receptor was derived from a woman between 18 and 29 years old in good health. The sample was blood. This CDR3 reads CASSFLAEGTYEQYF. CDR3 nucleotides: TGTGCCAGCAGTTTCCTAGCGGAGGGTACCTACGAGCAGTACTTC.